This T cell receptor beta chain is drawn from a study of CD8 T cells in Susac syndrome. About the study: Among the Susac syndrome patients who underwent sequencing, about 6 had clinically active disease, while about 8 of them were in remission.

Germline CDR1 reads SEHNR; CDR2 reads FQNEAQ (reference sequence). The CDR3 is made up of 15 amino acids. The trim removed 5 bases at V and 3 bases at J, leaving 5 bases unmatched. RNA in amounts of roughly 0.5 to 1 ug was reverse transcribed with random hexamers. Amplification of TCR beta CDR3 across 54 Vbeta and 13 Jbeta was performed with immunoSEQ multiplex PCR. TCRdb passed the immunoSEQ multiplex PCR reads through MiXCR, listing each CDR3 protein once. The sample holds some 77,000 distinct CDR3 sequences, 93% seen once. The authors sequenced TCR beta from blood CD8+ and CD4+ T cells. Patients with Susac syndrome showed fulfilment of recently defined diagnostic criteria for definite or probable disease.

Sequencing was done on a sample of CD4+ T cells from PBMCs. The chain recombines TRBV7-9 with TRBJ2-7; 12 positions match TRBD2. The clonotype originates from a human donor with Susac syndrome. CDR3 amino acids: CASSIWTSGVYEQYF. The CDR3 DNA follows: TGTGCCAGCAGCATATGGACTAGCGGGGTCTACGAGCAGTACTTC.